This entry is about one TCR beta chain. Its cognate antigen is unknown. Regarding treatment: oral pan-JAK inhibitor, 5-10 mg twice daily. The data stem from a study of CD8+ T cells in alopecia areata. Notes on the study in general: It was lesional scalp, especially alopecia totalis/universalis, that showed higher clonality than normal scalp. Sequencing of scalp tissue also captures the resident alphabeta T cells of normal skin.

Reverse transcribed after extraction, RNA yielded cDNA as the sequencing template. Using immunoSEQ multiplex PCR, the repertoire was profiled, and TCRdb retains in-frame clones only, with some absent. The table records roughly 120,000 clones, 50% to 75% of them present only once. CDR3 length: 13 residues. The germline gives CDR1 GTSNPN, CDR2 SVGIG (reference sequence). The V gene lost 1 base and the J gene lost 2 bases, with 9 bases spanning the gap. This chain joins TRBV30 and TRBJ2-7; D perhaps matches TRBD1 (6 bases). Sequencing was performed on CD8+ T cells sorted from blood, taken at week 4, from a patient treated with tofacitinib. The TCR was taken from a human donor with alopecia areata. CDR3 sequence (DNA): TGTGCCTGGAGTGGACAGGCCCCCTACGAGCAGTACTTC. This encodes CAWSGQAPYEQYF.